Described below is a single TCR beta chain sequence and its context. Its antigen remains unknown. This record comes from a study of shared clonotypes between healthy human individuals. In germline, CDR1 is SGHTA, CDR2 FQGNSA. This CDR3 is built from 16 residues. V lost 5 bases to trimming and J lost 0 bases, with 16 bases between them. Study findings and constraints: Despite large depth, rarefaction showed incomplete sorted-subset sequencing.

Execution of the assay was at deep level. Each replicate PCR on the sorted subsets used approximately 180 ng DNA (roughly 27,000 T cell genomes). In the original analysis: ImmunoSEQ yielded junction-only sequences lacking quality scores, so filtering differed. Assay: immunoSEQ multiplex PCR; the TCRdb copy retains only in-frame clones and omits some. The V and J calls and the clone size are those of that table, but D and trimming were determined from the DNA. The table lists millions of clones, approximately 95% of them singletons. Sequencing was done on a sample of naive CD4+ T cells from PBMCs. Subset described: CD45RA+ positively selected. The chain links TRBV7-2 to TRBJ1-1; D remains ambiguous. This TCR was sampled from a man aged 18 to 35 in good health. Some clones in this sample may be carry-over from other donors' samples. In DNA form, the CDR3 reads TGTGCCAGCAGCCCGAGAGTCAGACGGATGAACACTGAAGCTTTCTTT. It encodes CASSPRVRRMNTEAFF. The complete variable domain, with remaining parts taken from reference TRBV7-2 and TRBJ1-1, reads GAGVSQSPSNKVTEKGKDVELRCDPISGHTALYWYRQSLGQGLEFLIYFQGNSAPDKSGLPSDRFSAERTGGSVSTLTIQRTQQEDSAVYLCASSPRVRRMNTEAFFGQGTRLTVV.